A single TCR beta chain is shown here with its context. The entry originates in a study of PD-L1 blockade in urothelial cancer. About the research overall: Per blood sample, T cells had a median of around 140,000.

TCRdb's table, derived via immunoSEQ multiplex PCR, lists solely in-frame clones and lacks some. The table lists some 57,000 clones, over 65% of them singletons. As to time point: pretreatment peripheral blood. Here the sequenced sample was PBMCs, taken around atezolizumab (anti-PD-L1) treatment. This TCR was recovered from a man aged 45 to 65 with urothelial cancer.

Here the CDR3 reads CASSPRRGKGVREGNTIYF. The CDR3, as DNA: TGTGCCAGCAGCCCCAGGAGGGGAAAAGGGGTTCGCGAAGGAAACACCATATATTTT. This chain connects TRBV11-3 to TRBJ1-3; TRBD1 might be the D (5 bases). The CDR3 sequence is 19 residues long. V lost 5 bases to trimming and J lost 4 bases, with 27 bases between them. Looked up from germline, CDR1 is SGHNT and CDR2 is YENEEA.